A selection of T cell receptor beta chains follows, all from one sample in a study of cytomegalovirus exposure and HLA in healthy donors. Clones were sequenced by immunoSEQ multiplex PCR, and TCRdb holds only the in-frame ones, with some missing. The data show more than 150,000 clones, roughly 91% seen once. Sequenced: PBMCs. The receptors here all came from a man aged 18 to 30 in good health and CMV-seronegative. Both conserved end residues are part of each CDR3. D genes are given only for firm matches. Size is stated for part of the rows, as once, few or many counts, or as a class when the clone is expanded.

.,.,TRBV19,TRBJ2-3,CASSIKSLTDTQYF,TGTGCCAGTAGTATTAAGAGCCTCACAGATACGCAGTATTTT
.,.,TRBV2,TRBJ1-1,CASSAGTTNTEAFF,TGTGCCAGCAGTGCCGGGACAACAAACACTGAAGCTTTCTTT
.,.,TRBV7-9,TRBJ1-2,CASSPGMGLAGYTF,TGTGCCAGCAGCCCGGGCATGGGACTCGCGGGCTACACCTTC
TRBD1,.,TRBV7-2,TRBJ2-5,CASSLDRGKSKTQYF,TGTGCCAGCAGCTTAGACAGGGGGAAATCAAAGACCCAGTACTTC
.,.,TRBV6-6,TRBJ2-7,CASSPTGTEQYF,TGTGCCAGCAGCCCCACAGGGACCGAGCAGTACTTC
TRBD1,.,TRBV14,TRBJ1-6,CASSQGQGAFSPLHF,TGTGCCAGCAGCCAAGGACAGGGGGCCTTTTCACCCCTCCACTTT
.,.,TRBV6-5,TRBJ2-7,CASRRGSYEQYF,TGTGCCAGCCGGCGGGGCTCCTACGAGCAGTACTTC
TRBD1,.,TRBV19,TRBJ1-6,CASRTGQGTSLVNSPLHF,TGTGCCAGTAGAACGGGACAGGGAACGAGCTTGGTCAATTCACCCCTCCACTTT
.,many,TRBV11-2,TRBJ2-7,CASSLQAYEQYF,TGTGCCAGCAGCTTACAGGCCTACGAGCAGTACTTC
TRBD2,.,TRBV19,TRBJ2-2,CASRRREGRGTGELFF,TGTGCCAGTAGGAGGCGGGAGGGCCGGGGCACCGGGGAGCTGTTTTTT
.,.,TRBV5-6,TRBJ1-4,CASSLFQEKLFF,TGTGCCAGCAGCTTGTTCCAGGAAAAACTGTTTTTT
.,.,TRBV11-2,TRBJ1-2,CASSLEGQIPNYGYTF,TGTGCCAGCAGCTTAGAAGGACAGATACCTAACTATGGCTACACCTTC
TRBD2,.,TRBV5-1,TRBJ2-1,CASSLARDYPSGEQFF,TGCGCCAGCAGCTTGGCGCGGGACTATCCCTCAGGAGAGCAGTTCTTC
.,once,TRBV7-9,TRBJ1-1,CASSLGASGYTEAFF,TGTGCCAGCAGCTTAGGAGCTAGCGGCTACACTGAAGCTTTCTTT
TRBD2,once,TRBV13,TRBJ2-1,CASSLKAGEVNEQFF,TGTGCCAGCAGCTTAAAAGCGGGGGAGGTAAATGAGCAGTTCTTC
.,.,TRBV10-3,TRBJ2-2,CAISVGASGELFF,TGTGCCATCAGTGTTGGAGCCTCCGGGGAGCTGTTTTTT
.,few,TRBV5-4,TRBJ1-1,CASSLPGGMNTEAFF,TGTGCCAGCAGCTTACCCGGAGGAATGAACACTGAAGCTTTCTTT
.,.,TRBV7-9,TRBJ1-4,CASSLLGVYEKLFF,TGTGCCAGCAGCTTATTGGGAGTTTATGAAAAACTGTTTTTT
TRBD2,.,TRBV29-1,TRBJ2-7,CSVEEREGSYEQYF,TGCAGCGTTGAAGAGCGGGAGGGCTCCTACGAGCAGTACTTC
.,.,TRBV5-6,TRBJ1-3,CASSPAGGAGNTIYF,TGTGCCAGCAGCCCGGCGGGAGGGGCAGGGAACACCATATATTTT
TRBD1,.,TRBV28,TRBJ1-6,CASSPLDRGHNSPLHF,TGTGCCAGCAGTCCACTCGACAGGGGCCATAATTCACCCCTCCACTTT
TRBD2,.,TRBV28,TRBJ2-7,CASTSGLAGGNEQYF,TGTGCCAGCACCTCCGGACTAGCGGGAGGCAACGAGCAGTACTTC
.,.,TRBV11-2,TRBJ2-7,CASSLNSIVILEQYF,TGTGCCAGCAGCTTAAACTCGATCGTCATTCTCGAGCAGTACTTC
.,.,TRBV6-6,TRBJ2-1,CASGRSLSYNEQFF,TGTGCCAGCGGTCGGAGTTTGTCCTACAATGAGCAGTTCTTC
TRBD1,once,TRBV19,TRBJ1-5,CASQIVTGGSNQPQHF,TGTGCCAGCCAAATTGTCACAGGGGGAAGCAATCAGCCCCAGCATTTT
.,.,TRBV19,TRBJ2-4,CASSPRLIRGNIQYF,TGTGCCAGTAGTCCAAGACTGATCCGCGGGAACATTCAGTACTTC
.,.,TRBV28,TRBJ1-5,CASRPPRGHRVDQHF,TGTGCCAGCCGCCCCCCCCGGGGACACCGGGTAGACCAGCATTTT
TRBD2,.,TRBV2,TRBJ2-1,CAGDSGEYTNEQFF,TGTGCCGGGGATAGCGGGGAGTATACCAATGAGCAGTTCTTC
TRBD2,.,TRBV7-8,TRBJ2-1,CASSLVLGTSGTFGDYNEQFF,TGTGCCAGCAGCTTAGTTCTCGGGACTAGCGGGACCTTCGGGGACTACAATGAGCAGTTCTTC
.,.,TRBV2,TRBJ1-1,CASSETWDTAGEAFF,TGTGCCAGCAGCGAGACTTGGGACACCGCAGGAGAAGCTTTCTTT
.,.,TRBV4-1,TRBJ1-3,CASSQGQGNGNTIYF,TGCGCCAGCAGCCAAGGGCAGGGTAATGGAAACACCATATATTTT
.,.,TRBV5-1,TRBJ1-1,CASSSAMRGGTEAFF,TGCGCCAGCAGCTCCGCCATGAGGGGAGGAACTGAAGCTTTCTTT
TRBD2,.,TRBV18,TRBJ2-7,CASSRTSGDYEQYF,TGTGCCAGCTCACGGACTAGCGGAGATTACGAGCAGTACTTC
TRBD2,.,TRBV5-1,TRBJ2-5,CASSLGRGQETQYF,TGCGCCAGCAGCTTGGGGCGGGGGCAAGAGACCCAGTACTTC
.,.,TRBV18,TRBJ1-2,CASSPTPGEFYGYTF,TGTGCTAGCTCACCTACGCCAGGCGAGTTCTATGGCTACACCTTC
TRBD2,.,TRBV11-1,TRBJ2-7,CASSYNIGRAYEQYF,TGTGCCAGCAGCTACAATATCGGGAGGGCCTACGAGCAGTACTTC
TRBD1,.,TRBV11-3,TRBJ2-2,CASSSGQGRSTGELFF,TGTGCCAGCAGCTCAGGACAGGGAAGGTCGACCGGGGAGCTGTTTTTT
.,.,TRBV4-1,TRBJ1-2,CASSQENPGRPNYGYTF,TGCGCCAGCAGCCAAGAGAACCCAGGCAGGCCTAACTATGGCTACACCTTC
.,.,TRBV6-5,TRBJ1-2,CASSYSPGVGYGYTF,TGTGCCAGCAGTTACTCGCCGGGAGTAGGGTATGGCTACACCTTC
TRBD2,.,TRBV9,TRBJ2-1,CASSVGTSGYNEQFF,TGTGCCAGCAGCGTGGGGACTAGCGGGTACAATGAGCAGTTCTTC
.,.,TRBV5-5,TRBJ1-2,CASSREDSYGYTF,TGTGCCAGCAGCAGAGAGGACTCCTATGGCTACACCTTC
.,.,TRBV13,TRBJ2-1,CASSPMRSNEQFF,TGTGCCAGCAGCCCCATGAGGTCTAATGAGCAGTTCTTC
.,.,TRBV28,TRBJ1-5,CASRKTGLHSNQPQHF,TGTGCCAGCAGGAAAACAGGACTACATAGCAATCAGCCCCAGCATTTT
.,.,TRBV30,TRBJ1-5,CAWSSEVVDNQPQHF,TGTGCCTGGAGTAGTGAGGTTGTAGACAATCAGCCCCAGCATTTT
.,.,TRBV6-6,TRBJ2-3,CASSLPWQFDTQYF,TGTGCCAGCAGCCTCCCGTGGCAGTTCGATACGCAGTATTTT
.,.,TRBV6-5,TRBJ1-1,CASSVGAIGTEAFF,TGTGCCAGCAGCGTAGGGGCGATCGGCACTGAAGCTTTCTTT